This is a list of T cell receptor beta chains from one sample in a study of long-term antiretroviral therapy in people with HIV. Assay: immunoSEQ multiplex PCR; the TCRdb copy retains only in-frame clones and omits some. Seen here are about 23,000 clones, roughly 87% observed once, and the top ten hold 20% to 25%. The sequenced sample was unsorted PBMCs, obtained 0.4 years after starting antiretroviral therapy. These receptors were collected from a man aged 50-60 years with HIV. Both conserved end residues are part of each CDR3. D genes are given only for firm matches. Where a row states a size, it is once, few, many or the class of an expanded clone; other rows omit it.

CDR3nt	CDR3aa	v_gene	j_gene	d_gene	abundance
TGTGCCAGCAGCGTAGGGACAGGTCCAGAGTGGCCCCAGCATTTT	CASSVGTGPEWPQHF	TRBV9	TRBJ1-5	TRBD1	NA
TGTGCCTGGAGCGGGACAGGCGGCGGGGAAGCTTTCTTT	CAWSGTGGGEAFF	TRBV30	TRBJ1-1	TRBD1	NA
TGTGCCAGCTCACCGACAGCGATCAGCGGGGCCTCCTACGAGCAGTACTTC	CASSPTAISGASYEQYF	TRBV18	TRBJ2-7	TRBD2	NA
TGTGCCAGCAGACAGGACAGGACGAACACTGAAGCTTTCTTT	CASRQDRTNTEAFF	TRBV28	TRBJ1-1	TRBD1	NA
TGTGCCAGCTCACCGGGAGAGATCCAAGCTTTCTTT	CASSPGEIQAFF	TRBV18	TRBJ1-1	NA	NA
TGCGCCAGCAGCTTGGAATATGGGGGACAGGGTAATTCACCCCTCCACTTT	CASSLEYGGQGNSPLHF	TRBV5-1	TRBJ1-6	TRBD1	NA
TGTGCCAGCAGCTTAGATCAGGCCACTGAAGCTTTCTTT	CASSLDQATEAFF	TRBV11-2	TRBJ1-1	NA	NA
TGTGCCAGCAGCTTGGGGGGGGCTAATGGCTACACCTTC	CASSLGGANGYTF	TRBV5-4	TRBJ1-2	NA	NA
TGTGCCACAGGACAGGGCGCTGGAGCTAACTATGGCTACACCTTC	CATGQGAGANYGYTF	TRBV28	TRBJ1-2	TRBD1	once
TGTGCCAGCAGCGTAGCTCCAGTTACCGACTACCAATTCACCGGGGAGCTGTTTTTT	CASSVAPVTDYQFTGELFF	TRBV9	TRBJ2-2	NA	NA
TGTGCCAGCAGTTCAACAGGGGGGGTATACAATGAGCAGTTCTTC	CASSSTGGVYNEQFF	TRBV25-1	TRBJ2-1	NA	NA
TGCGCCAGCAGCTTGCACCGGATAATCCCGCCCAATGAGCAGTTCTTC	CASSLHRIIPPNEQFF	TRBV5-1	TRBJ2-1	NA	NA
TGTGCCAGCTCACCGGGACTCCACTACGAGCAGTACTTC	CASSPGLHYEQYF	TRBV18	TRBJ2-7	NA	NA
TGCAGCTTTGACAGGTTAGACAATGAGCAGTTCTTC	CSFDRLDNEQFF	TRBV29-1	TRBJ2-1	NA	once
TGCGCCAGCAGCCAAGAATGGAGGGCAGGGGCTTATTCACCCCTCCACTTT	CASSQEWRAGAYSPLHF	TRBV4-1	TRBJ1-6	NA	NA
TGTGCCAGCAGCTTGTTTGTCGGCACTGAAGCTTTCTTT	CASSLFVGTEAFF	TRBV5-6	TRBJ1-1	NA	NA
TGTGCCAGCAGCTTAGGGGCGCGCTACGAGCAGTACTTC	CASSLGARYEQYF	TRBV7-2	TRBJ2-7	NA	NA
TGTGCCAGCAGCCGTGGGTTGAACACTGAAGCTTTCTTT	CASSRGLNTEAFF	TRBV11-2	TRBJ1-1	NA	NA
TGCAGCGTTGAAGAGCGGGCCAGTTGGATGAACACTGAAGCTTTCTTT	CSVEERASWMNTEAFF	TRBV29-1	TRBJ1-1	NA	NA
TGTGCCAGCAGATCCGCGGACAGGGTTTCTTATACGCAGTATTTT	CASRSADRVSYTQYF	TRBV6-5	TRBJ2-3	TRBD1	once
TGTGCCAGCAGTTTTCGTGTGGGCAATCAGCCCCAGCATTTT	CASSFRVGNQPQHF	TRBV6-1	TRBJ1-5	NA	NA
TGTGCCAGCTCACCTTCGGACGGCATCGAAGCTTTCTTT	CASSPSDGIEAFF	TRBV18	TRBJ1-1	NA	NA
TGTGCCAGCAGCCGGACTAGCGGGGGACGTGAGCAGTTCTTC	CASSRTSGGREQFF	TRBV7-6	TRBJ2-1	TRBD2	NA
TGCGCCAGCGCCCAGGGGACTAGCGGTCAAGAGACCCAGTACTTC	CASAQGTSGQETQYF	TRBV5-1	TRBJ2-5	TRBD2	NA
TGTGCCAGCAGTTACTCGCCCTGGGAGATGCAGTATTTT	CASSYSPWEMQYF	TRBV6-5	TRBJ2-3	NA	NA
TGCGCCAGCAGCTGGTCTACAGGGGATACTGAAGCTTTCTTT	CASSWSTGDTEAFF	TRBV5-1	TRBJ1-1	TRBD1	once
TGTGCCAGCTCACAGGACAGGGGTCAATATAGCAATCAGCCCCAGCATTTT	CASSQDRGQYSNQPQHF	TRBV18	TRBJ1-5	TRBD1	once
TGTGCCAGCCGCCGCGGGGGGGCCTCGAGCGGGGAGCTGTTTTTT	CASRRGGASSGELFF	TRBV28	TRBJ2-2	TRBD2	NA
TGTGCCAGCAGCTTAAGTCTGGGCGGGCGCAATCAGCCCCAGCATTTT	CASSLSLGGRNQPQHF	TRBV11-2	TRBJ1-5	NA	NA
TGTGCCAGCGCCAGGGCTTACGGCGAGCAGTACTTC	CASARAYGEQYF	TRBV27	TRBJ2-7	NA	NA
TGTGCCAGCTCACCATACGACTACAATGAGCAGTTCTTC	CASSPYDYNEQFF	TRBV18	TRBJ2-1	NA	NA
TGTGCCAGCTCACTGGAACAGGGGACGACAGATACGCAGTATTTT	CASSLEQGTTDTQYF	TRBV18	TRBJ2-3	TRBD1	NA
TGTGCCAGCAGCGTAGGACTAGCGGGGGTTTCGCCCACAGATACGCAGTATTTT	CASSVGLAGVSPTDTQYF	TRBV9	TRBJ2-3	TRBD2	NA
TGTGCCAGCAGTTTATTACAGGGAAATCAGCCCCAGCATTTT	CASSLLQGNQPQHF	TRBV27	TRBJ1-5	NA	NA
TGTGCCAGCAGCTTAACTACAGGGGGCTCTGGAAACACCATATATTTT	CASSLTTGGSGNTIYF	TRBV7-3	TRBJ1-3	TRBD1	once
TGCAGTGCTAGTCAGGGGGCTGAAGCTTTCTTT	CSASQGAEAFF	TRBV20-1	TRBJ1-1	TRBD1	NA
TGTGCCAGTAGTATACTCCACAGGGAAAATCAGCCCCAGCATTTT	CASSILHRENQPQHF	TRBV19	TRBJ1-5	NA	NA
TGTGCCACCAGCAGAGGACCAATGCACTCCTACGAGCAGTACTTC	CATSRGPMHSYEQYF	TRBV15	TRBJ2-7	NA	NA
TGTGCCAGCAGTCAACCGGGACAGGTTAGAAGGCTCACCTTC	CASSQPGQVRRLTF	TRBV28	TRBJ1-2	TRBD1	NA
TGTGCCAGCAGCTTAGGCCCAGATACGCAGTATTTT	CASSLGPDTQYF	TRBV7-9	TRBJ2-3	NA	NA
TGTGCCAGCAGCTTAGCTTGGCAGGCGAGCGGAATTTCACCCCTCCACTTT	CASSLAWQASGISPLHF	TRBV7-9	TRBJ1-6	NA	few
TGTGCCAGTAGTATGACCCGTCAAGCTTTCTTT	CASSMTRQAFF	TRBV19	TRBJ1-1	NA	NA
TGCGCCAGCAGCTTGGCGGTGGGAGACAGGGTGAATGGCTACACCTTC	CASSLAVGDRVNGYTF	TRBV5-1	TRBJ1-2	TRBD1	NA